One sample yielded the 5 T cell receptor beta chains listed below, sequenced in a study of T cells after yellow fever vaccination. TCRdb passed the 5' RACE reads through MiXCR, listing each CDR3 protein once. The repertoire includes 450,000 to 550,000 distinct CDR3 sequences, 21% of them detected once, and 16% sits in the top ten. Sequencing was performed on PBMCs, taken 20 to 25 days after the first yellow fever vaccination. The receptors derive from a man younger than 35 who received the YFV17D yellow fever vaccine.

This chain uses TRBV4-1 with TRBJ2-7, with D hard to call. The germline gives CDR1 MGHRA, CDR2 YSYEKL. V lost 0 bases, J lost 5 bases, and 14 bases lay in between. CDR3 length: 15 residues. As DNA, the CDR3 is TGCGCCAGCAGCCAAGAAATAGGTCTATGGGACGAGCAGTACGTC. Residues: CASSQEIGLWDEQYV.

The chain is built from TRBV7-9 and TRBJ2-3, with 8 bases that match TRBD1. The CDR3 is 17 residues long. CDR1 and CDR2 from the germline V gene are SEHNR and FQNEAQ (reference sequence). V lost 2 bases, J lost 3 bases, and 10 bases stayed unmatched. DNA for the CDR3: TGTGCCAGCAGCTTAATAAGGACAGGGAATACTACAGATACGCAGTATTTT. Protein product: CASSLIRTGNTTDTQYF.

This clonotype was picked up a small number of times. The chain is built from TRBV7-6 and TRBJ2-5; D is perhaps TRBD1 (6 bases). V lost 1 base and J 5 bases, leaving 14 bases between the germline ends. CDR1 is SGHVS and CDR2 is FNYEAQ in the germline V gene. CDR3 length equals 15 residues. The CDR3 DNA sequence: TGTGCCAGCAGCTTAGAGACAGGTGCTGCGGAGACCCAGTACTTC. It yields the protein CASSLETGAAETQYF.

The DNA of the CDR3 is TGTGCCAGCAGCTTAGATCTCGAGGGGCCAGATACGCAGTATTTT. Amino acid sequence: CASSLDLEGPDTQYF. V gene TRBV7-8 combines with J gene TRBJ2-3; D may correspond to TRBD1 or TRBD2 (5 bases each). The ends were cut back, 1 base at V and 4 bases at J, with 12 bases in the middle. The CDR3 totals 15 residues. Germline assignment: CDR1 SGHVS and CDR2 FQNEAQ.

The table lists this clonotype with a few counts. The V gene is TRBV7-9, the J gene TRBJ2-5, with a tentative D call TRBD1 (5 bases). In germline, CDR1 is SEHNR, CDR2 FQNEAQ (reference sequence). This CDR3 comprises 16 residues. Trimming removed 5 bases from V and 0 bases from J, with 16 bases in between. The CDR3 DNA reads TGTGCCAGCAGCCCGGACAATTCCCGATACCAAGAGACCCAGTACTTC. Amino acids: CASSPDNSRYQETQYF.